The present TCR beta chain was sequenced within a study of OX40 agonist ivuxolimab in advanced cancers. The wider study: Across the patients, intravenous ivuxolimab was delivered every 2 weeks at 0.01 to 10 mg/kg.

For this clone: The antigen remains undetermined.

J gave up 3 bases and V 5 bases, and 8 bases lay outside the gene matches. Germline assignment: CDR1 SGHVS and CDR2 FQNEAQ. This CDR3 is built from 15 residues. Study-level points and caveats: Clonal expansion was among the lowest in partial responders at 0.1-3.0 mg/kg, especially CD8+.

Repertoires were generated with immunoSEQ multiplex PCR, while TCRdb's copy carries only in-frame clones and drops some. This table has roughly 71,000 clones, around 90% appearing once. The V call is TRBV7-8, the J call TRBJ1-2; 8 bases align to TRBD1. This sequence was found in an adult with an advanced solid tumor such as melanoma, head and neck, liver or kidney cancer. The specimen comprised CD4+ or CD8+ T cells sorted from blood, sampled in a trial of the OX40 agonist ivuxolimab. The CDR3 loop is CASSLDREFDYGYTF. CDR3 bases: TGTGCCAGCAGCCTGGACAGGGAATTTGACTATGGCTACACCTTC.